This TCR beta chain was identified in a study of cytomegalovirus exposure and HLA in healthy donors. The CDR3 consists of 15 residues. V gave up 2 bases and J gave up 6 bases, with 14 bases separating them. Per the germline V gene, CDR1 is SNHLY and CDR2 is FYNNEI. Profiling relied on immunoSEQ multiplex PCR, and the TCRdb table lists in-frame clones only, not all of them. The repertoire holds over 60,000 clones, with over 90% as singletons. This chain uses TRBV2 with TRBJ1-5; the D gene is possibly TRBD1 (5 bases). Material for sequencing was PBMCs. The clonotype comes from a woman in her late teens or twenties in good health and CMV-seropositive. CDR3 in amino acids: CASSERRAGFQPQHF. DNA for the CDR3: TGTGCCAGCAGTGAACGGAGGGCAGGGTTTCAGCCCCAGCATTTT.